This T cell receptor beta chain was recorded in a study of cytomegalovirus exposure and HLA in healthy donors. Notes on the study in general: In a later analysis, productive TCRs from donors in an Asian-associated ancestry cluster reportedly carried fewer N-insertions than the cohort mean.

Both 60 Vbeta primers and 13 Jbeta primers went into the PCR. Libraries were prepared by immunoSEQ multiplex PCR; TCRdb keeps only in-frame clonotypes and omits some of them. The sample has around 78,000 clones, about 88% seen once. There are a few counts of this clone. Its specificity is unknown. This clonotype was obtained from a woman in her forties or fifties in good health and CMV-seronegative. Source material: PBMCs.

In DNA form, the CDR3 reads TGTGCCAGCAGTGACGATGGAGGGCAGATGAATAGCAATCAGCCCCAGCATTTT. Amino acids: CASSDDGGQMNSNQPQHF. The chain couples TRBV6-4 to TRBJ1-5; D unclear. Germline CDR1 reads MRHNA; CDR2 reads SNTAGT. V was pared by 2 bases and J by 0 bases, with 17 bases between. This CDR3 spans 18 amino acids.